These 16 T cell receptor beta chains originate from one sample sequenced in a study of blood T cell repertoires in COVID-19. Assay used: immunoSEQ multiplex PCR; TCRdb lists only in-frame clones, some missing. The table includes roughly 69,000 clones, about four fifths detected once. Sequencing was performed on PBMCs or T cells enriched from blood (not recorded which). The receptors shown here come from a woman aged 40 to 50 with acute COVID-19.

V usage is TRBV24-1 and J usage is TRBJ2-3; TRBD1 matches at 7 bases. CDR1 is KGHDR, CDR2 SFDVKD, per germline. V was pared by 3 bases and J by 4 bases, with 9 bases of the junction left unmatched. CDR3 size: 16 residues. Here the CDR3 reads CATSDPGTDISDTQYF. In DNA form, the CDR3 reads TGTGCCACCAGTGATCCTGGGACAGACATTTCAGATACGCAGTATTTT.

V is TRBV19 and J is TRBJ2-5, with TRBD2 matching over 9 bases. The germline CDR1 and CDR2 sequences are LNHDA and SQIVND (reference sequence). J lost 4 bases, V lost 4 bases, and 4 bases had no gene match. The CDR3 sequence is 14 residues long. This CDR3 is CASSTSGVRETQYF. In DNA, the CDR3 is TGTGCCAGTAGTACTAGCGGGGTACGAGAGACCCAGTACTTC.

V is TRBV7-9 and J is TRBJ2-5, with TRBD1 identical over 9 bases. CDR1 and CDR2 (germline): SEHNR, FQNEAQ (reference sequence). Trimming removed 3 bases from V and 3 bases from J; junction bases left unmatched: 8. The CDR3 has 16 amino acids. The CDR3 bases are TGTGCCAGCAGCTTTAGTCCGGGACAGGGAAAAGAGACCCAGTACTTC. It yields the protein CASSFSPGQGKETQYF.

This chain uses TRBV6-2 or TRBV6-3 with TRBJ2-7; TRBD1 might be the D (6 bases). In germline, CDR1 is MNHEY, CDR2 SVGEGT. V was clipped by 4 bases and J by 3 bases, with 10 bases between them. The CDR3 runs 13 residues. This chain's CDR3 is CASSWQGLYEQYV. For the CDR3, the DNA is TGTGCCAGCAGTTGGCAGGGGCTCTACGAGCAGTACGTC.

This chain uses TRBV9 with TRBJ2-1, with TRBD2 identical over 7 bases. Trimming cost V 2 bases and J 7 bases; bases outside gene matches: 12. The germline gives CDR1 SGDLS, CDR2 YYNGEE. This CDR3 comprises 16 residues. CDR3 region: CASSVRTGGGRNEQFF. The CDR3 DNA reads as TGTGCCAGCAGCGTTAGGACCGGGGGAGGGAGAAATGAGCAGTTCTTC.

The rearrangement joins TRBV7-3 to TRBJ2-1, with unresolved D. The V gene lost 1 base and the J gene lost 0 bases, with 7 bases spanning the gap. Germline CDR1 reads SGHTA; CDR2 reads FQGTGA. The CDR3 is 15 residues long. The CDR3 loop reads CASSLSGSSYNEQFF. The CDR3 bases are TGTGCCAGCAGCTTAAGTGGTAGCTCCTACAATGAGCAGTTCTTC. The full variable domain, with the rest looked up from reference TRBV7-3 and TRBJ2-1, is GAGVSQTPSNKVTEKGKYVELRCDPISGHTALYWYRQSLGQGPEFLIYFQGTGAADDSGLPNDRFFAVRPEGSVSTLKIQRTERGDSAVYLCASSLSGSSYNEQFFGPGTRLTVL.

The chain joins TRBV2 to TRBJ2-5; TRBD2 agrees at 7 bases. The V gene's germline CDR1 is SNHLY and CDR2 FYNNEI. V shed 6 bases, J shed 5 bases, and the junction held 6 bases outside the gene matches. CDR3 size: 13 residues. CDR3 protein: CASRRTGGETQYF. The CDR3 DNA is TGTGCCAGCAGAAGAACGGGAGGCGAGACCCAGTACTTC.

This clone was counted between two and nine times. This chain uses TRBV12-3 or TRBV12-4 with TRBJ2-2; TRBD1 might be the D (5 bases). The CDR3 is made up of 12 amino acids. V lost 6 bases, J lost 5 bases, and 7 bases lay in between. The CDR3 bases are TGTGCCAGCAGCTCAGGGACCGGGGAGCTGTTTTTT. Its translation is CASSSGTGELFF.

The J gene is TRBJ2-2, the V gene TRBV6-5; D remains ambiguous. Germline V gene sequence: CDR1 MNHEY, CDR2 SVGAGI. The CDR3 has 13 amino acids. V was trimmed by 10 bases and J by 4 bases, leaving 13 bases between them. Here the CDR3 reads CANSKTGTGELFF. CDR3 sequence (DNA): TGTGCCAATTCAAAGACGGGCACCGGGGAGCTGTTTTTT.

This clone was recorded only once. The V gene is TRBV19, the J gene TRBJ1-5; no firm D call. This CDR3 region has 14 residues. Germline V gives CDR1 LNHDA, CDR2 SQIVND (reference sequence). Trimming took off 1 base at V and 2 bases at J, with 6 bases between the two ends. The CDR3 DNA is TGTGCCAGTAGTATAGGGAGGGGCAATCAGCCCCAGCATTTT. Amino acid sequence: CASSIGRGNQPQHF.

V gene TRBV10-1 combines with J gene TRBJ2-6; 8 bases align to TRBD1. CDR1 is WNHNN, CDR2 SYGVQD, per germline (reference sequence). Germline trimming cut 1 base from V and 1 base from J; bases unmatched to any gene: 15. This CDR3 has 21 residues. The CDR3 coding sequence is TGCGCCAGCAGTGAGTATAGGATTCAGGGGGCTTCCGCATCTGGGGCCAACGTCCTGACTTTC. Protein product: CASSEYRIQGASASGANVLTF.

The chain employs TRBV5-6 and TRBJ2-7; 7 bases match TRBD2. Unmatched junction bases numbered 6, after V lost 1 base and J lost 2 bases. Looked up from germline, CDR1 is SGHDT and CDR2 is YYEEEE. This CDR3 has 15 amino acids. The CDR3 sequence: CASSLNQGLAYEQYF. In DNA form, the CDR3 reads TGTGCCAGCAGCTTGAATCAAGGACTAGCCTACGAGCAGTACTTC.

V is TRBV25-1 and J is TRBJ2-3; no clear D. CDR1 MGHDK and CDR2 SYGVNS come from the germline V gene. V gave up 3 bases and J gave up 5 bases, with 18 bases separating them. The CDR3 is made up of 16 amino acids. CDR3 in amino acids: CASSDITPRPQDTQYF. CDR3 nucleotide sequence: TGTGCCAGCAGTGACATAACCCCGAGGCCCCAAGATACGCAGTATTTT.

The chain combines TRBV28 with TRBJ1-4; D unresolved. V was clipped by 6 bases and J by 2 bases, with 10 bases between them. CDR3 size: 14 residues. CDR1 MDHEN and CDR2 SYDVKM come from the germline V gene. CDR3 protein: CASRSAITNEKLFF. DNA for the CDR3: TGTGCCAGCAGGTCTGCGATCACTAATGAAAAACTGTTTTTT.

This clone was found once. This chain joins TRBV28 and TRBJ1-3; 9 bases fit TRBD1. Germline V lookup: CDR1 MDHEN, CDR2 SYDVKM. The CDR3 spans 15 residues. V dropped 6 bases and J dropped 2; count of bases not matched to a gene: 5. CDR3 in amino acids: CASSRTGGAGNTIYF. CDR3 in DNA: TGTGCCAGCAGCAGAACAGGGGGCGCTGGAAACACCATATATTTT.

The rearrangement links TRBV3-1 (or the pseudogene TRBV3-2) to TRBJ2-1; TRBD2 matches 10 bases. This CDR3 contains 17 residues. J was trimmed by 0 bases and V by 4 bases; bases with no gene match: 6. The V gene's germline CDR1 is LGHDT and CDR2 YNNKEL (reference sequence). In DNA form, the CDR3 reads TGTGCCAGCAGCCCGGGACTAGCGAGGAGCTCCTACAATGAGCAGTTCTTC. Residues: CASSPGLARSSYNEQFF.